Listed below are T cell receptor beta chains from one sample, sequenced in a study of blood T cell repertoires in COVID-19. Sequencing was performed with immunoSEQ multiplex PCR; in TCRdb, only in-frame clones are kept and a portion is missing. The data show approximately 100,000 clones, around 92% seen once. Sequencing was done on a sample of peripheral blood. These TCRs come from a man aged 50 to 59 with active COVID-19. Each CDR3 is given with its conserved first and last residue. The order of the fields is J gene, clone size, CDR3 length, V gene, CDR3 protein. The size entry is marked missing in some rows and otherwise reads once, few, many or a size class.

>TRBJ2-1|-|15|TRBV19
CASSLGGAGYNEQFF
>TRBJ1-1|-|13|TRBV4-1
CASRFRSDTEAFF
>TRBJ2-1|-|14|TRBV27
CASSLNTPYNEQFF
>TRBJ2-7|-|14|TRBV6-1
CASSEVGGSNEQYF
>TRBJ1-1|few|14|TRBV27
CASSLSGQSTEAFF
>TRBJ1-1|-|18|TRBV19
CASRLSGQGPLLNTEAFF
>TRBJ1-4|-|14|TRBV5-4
CATQNRASNEKLFF
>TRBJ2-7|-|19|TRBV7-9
CASSRRAATRGRDSYEQYF
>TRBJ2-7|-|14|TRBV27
CASSGTSGFYEQYF
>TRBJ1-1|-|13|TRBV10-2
CASARQGATEAFF
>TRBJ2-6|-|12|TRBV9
CASQGGANVLTF
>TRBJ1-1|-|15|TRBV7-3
CASSNKTGPNTEAFF
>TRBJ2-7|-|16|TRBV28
CASIQAGRLGAYEQYF
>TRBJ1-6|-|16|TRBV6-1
CASSEAPAGQGSPLHF
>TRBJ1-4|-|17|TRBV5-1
CASSPLRTTGLNEKLFF
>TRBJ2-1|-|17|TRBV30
CAWSVPLTSGSKSEQFF
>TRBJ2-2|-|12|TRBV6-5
CASSPRYGELFF
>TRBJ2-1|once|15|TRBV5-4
CASSSGQAPSNEQFF
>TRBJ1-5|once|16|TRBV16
CASSQKDRASNQPQHF
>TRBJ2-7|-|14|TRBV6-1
CASSDPGTAYFQYF
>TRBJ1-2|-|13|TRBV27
CASSARGLGGYTF
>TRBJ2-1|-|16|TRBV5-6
CASSLARTGHPGEQFF
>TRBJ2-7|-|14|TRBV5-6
CASSIPGQSYEQYF
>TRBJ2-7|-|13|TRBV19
CASSRVDSYEQYF
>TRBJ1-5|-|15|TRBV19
CASSPPTIEDQPQHF
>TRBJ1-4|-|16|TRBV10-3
CATSARDSKTNEKLFF
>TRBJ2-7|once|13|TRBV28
CASSLTGRYEQYF
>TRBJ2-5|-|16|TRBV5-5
CASSLALRQSDATQYF
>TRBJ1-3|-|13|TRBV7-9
CASSWTGGFTIYF
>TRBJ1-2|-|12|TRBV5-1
CASSLDRGGYTF
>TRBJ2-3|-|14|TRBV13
CASSLATSGDTQYF
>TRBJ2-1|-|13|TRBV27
CASSSRGRNEQFF
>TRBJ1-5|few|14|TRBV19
CASGTAYSNQPQHF
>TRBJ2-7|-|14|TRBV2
CASKSGDYAWEQYF
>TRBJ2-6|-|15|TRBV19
CASSIQGAGANVLTF
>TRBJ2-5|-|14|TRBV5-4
CASSLGNSRETQYF
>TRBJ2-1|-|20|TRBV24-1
CATSDSTQGVAGRSYNEQFF
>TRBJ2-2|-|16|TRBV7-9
CASSGALAGATGELFF
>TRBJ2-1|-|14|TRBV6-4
CASSDSRRVNEQFF
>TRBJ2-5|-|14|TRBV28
CASSLWAGKGTQYF
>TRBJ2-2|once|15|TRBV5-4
CASSTTGGAAGELFF
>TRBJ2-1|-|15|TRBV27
CASIDRLAGTHEQFF
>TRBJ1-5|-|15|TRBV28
CASTSPSTGNQPQHF
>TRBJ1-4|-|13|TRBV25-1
CASRQGRVEKLFF
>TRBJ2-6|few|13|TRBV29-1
CSIRDSGANVLTF